This TCR beta chain was sequenced in a study of blood T cell repertoires in COVID-19. Study overall: Acute and convalescent COVID-19 specimens originated in the United States, Italy and Spain. T cells, B-cell-depleted T cells, or PBMCs supplied cDNA or gDNA.

Study processing details: Reference gene primers were amplified, and this amplification served to estimate nucleated cell counts. The data were produced by immunoSEQ multiplex PCR, yet TCRdb's version contains in-frame clones alone and is incomplete. The DNA gave D and trimming, while V, J and clone size come from that table. The table has a few hundred thousand clones, 88% seen once; the top ten hold approximately 1.7%. The receptor's source is a man aged 65 to 79 with acute or convalescent COVID-19. Sequenced material: peripheral blood.

In DNA form, the CDR3 reads TGTGCCAGCAGTCCTGGACAGGGGGGGACTGAAGCTTTCTTT. Its translation: CASSPGQGGTEAFF. The chain links TRBV28 to TRBJ1-1; 10 bases are shared with TRBD1. Germline-derived CDR1 and CDR2 are MDHEN and SYDVKM. Losses at the gene ends were 5 bases for V and 5 bases for J; bases not matched to a gene: 5. The CDR3 is 14 amino acids.